One sample yielded the 12 T cell receptor beta chains listed below, sequenced in a study of blood T cell repertoires in COVID-19 (dated by TCRdb to about 2020). The library was built by means of the immunoSEQ multiplex PCR assay. This is the immuneACCESS table as TCRdb keeps it, with only in-frame sequences that have V and J called. A part of the clones is gone; compared with another copy, unresolved V genes explain less than half, and the rest is unexplained. Here the sample has 240,000 or so clones; about 80% occur a single time. More than 8% of the sample lies in the top ten. Sequencing was done on a sample of peripheral blood. The receptors originated from a woman over 75 with acute or convalescent COVID-19.

The J gene is TRBJ1-5, the V gene TRBV5-1, with 9 bases lining up with TRBD1. Looked up from germline, CDR1 is SGHRS and CDR2 is YFSETQ. V trimming: 4 bases; J trimming: 4 bases; junction bases outside the gene matches: 6. This CDR3 has 15 residues. The CDR3 sequence: CASSPGQGHNQPQHF. CDR3 DNA: TGCGCCAGCAGCCCCGGACAGGGGCATAATCAGCCCCAGCATTTT.

The V and J genes are TRBV28 and TRBJ1-5; possible D gene TRBD1, 5 bases. CDR3 length equals 16 residues. Germline V gene lookup returns CDR1 MDHEN and CDR2 SYDVKM. Trimming stripped 3 bases from V and 1 base from J, with 13 bases between. CDR3 DNA: TGTGCCAGCAGTTTGGCAGGGAAGTCAAGCAATCAGCCCCAGCATTTT. It yields the protein CASSLAGKSSNQPQHF.

V gene TRBV20-1 combines with J gene TRBJ1-1, with a possible D match to TRBD1 (6 bases). This CDR3 is 11 amino acids long. The V gene lost 6 bases and the J gene lost 7 bases, with 12 bases spanning the gap. Looked up from germline, CDR1 is DFQATT and CDR2 is SNEGSKA (reference sequence). This chain's CDR3 is CSAVRDIEAFF. DNA of the CDR3: TGCAGTGCCGTCCGGGACATTGAAGCTTTCTTT.

J is TRBJ1-2 and V is TRBV4-1; TRBD1 might be the D (6 bases). The V end was cut by 0 bases, the J end by 0 bases, with 8 bases between. The CDR3 is 15 amino acids. Germline V gene sequence: CDR1 MGHRA, CDR2 YSYEKL. The CDR3, as DNA: TGCGCCAGCAGCCAAGAGAGGACAGCTAACTATGGCTACACCTTC. It codes for CASSQERTANYGYTF.

This sequence joins TRBV24-1 and TRBJ2-7; 8 bases align to TRBD1. CDR1 and CDR2 from the germline V gene are KGHDR and SFDVKD. Losses at the gene ends were 4 bases for V and 3 bases for J; bases not matched to a gene: 1. The CDR3 spans 13 residues. The CDR3 DNA follows: TGTGCCACCAGTGAAGGGACAGGCTACGAGCAGTACTTC. Protein: CATSEGTGYEQYF.

The chain has TRBV9 and TRBJ2-2; TRBD2 aligns across 13 bases. Germline loops: CDR1 SGDLS, CDR2 YYNGEE. The CDR3 has 15 residues. The trim removed 3 bases at V and 5 bases at J, leaving 1 base unmatched. CDR3 sequence reads: CASSGTSGGTGELFF. The CDR3 DNA sequence: TGTGCCAGCAGCGGGACTAGCGGGGGAACCGGGGAGCTGTTTTTT.

This chain connects TRBV4-2 to TRBJ2-3; the match to TRBD2 covers 7 bases. The CDR3 covers 16 residues. Trimming took 0 bases from V and 0 from J; bases not matched to a gene: 3. Per germline, CDR1 LGHNA and CDR2 YNFKEQ. The DNA of the CDR3 is TGTGCCAGCAGCCAAGAAGGGACTACTAGCACAGATACGCAGTATTTT. It yields the protein CASSQEGTTSTDTQYF.

The J gene is TRBJ2-1, the V gene TRBV9; D is perhaps TRBD1 (5 bases). Germline V CDR1 and CDR2: SGDLS, YYNGEE. There are 15 residues in the CDR3. Trimming took 0 bases from V and 8 from J, leaving 15 bases between them. CDR3: CASSVEWGEYDEQFF. The CDR3, as DNA: TGTGCCAGCAGCGTAGAGTGGGGCGAATACGATGAGCAGTTCTTC.

The chain links TRBV6-6 to TRBJ1-5; TRBD1 aligns across 12 bases. Germline assignment: CDR1 MNHNY and CDR2 SVGAGI (reference sequence). V was clipped by 5 bases and J by 4 bases; unmatched bases: 9. The CDR3 consists of 17 residues. The CDR3 nucleotides read TGTGCCAGCAGTCTGGGACAGGGGGCGCGGGGGAATCAGCCCCAGCATTTT. It is translated as CASSLGQGARGNQPQHF.

The chain has TRBV7-8 and TRBJ1-3; D might be TRBD1 (6 bases). With 5 bases removed from V and 0 bases from J, the gap between germline ends came to 11 bases. The CDR3 covers 15 residues. CDR1 SGHVS and CDR2 FQNEAQ come from the germline V gene. The CDR3 sequence is CASSDTGFSGNTIYF. The CDR3 region has the DNA TGTGCCAGCAGCGATACAGGGTTCTCTGGAAACACCATATATTTT.

J is TRBJ2-2 and V is TRBV4-1; possible D gene TRBD1, 6 bases. Germline V gene data show CDR1 as MGHRA and CDR2 as YSYEKL. This CDR3 is built from 16 residues. Trimming removed 3 bases from V and 1 base from J, with 12 bases in between. The CDR3 loop is CASSQGQGLNTGELFF. The CDR3 DNA is TGCGCCAGCAGCCAGGGGCAGGGGTTGAACACCGGGGAGCTGTTTTTT.

CDR3 in DNA: TGTGCCAGCAGTAGCGGGGGGGCGGCCCCTCGTGTAGATACGCAGTATTTT. Its translation is CASSSGGAAPRVDTQYF. The chain links TRBV27 to TRBJ2-3, with TRBD2 identical over 10 bases. CDR1 is MNHEY and CDR2 is SMNVEV in the germline V gene (reference sequence). Trimming removed 5 bases from V and 5 bases from J; junction bases left unmatched: 13. This CDR3 spans 17 amino acids.